This is a list of T cell receptor beta chains from one sample in a study of blood T cell repertoires in COVID-19. Repertoires were generated with immunoSEQ multiplex PCR, while TCRdb's copy carries only in-frame clones and drops some. The sample has under 150,000 clones; 75% to 90% are singletons. The sequenced material came from PBMCs or T cells enriched from blood (not recorded which). These receptor sequences come from a woman aged 45-65 years who had recovered from COVID-19. The CDR3 runs from the conserved cysteine through the conserved F or W.

V	J	length	CDR3
TRBV9	TRBJ2-3	18	CASSPASSGGLSTDTQYF
TRBV5-1	TRBJ2-2	16	CASSLLTGGPTGELFF
TRBV4-3	TRBJ2-3	16	CASSQSQDRGADTQYF
TRBV3-1/TRBV3-2	TRBJ2-5	17	CASSQDPQRGVGETQYF
TRBV3-1/TRBV3-2	TRBJ2-2	18	CASSQKGVGGGPPGELFF
TRBV3-1/TRBV3-2	TRBJ2-7	14	CASSQVGQTSEQYF
TRBV4-1	TRBJ1-2	17	CASSQDYPPQGFYGYTF
TRBV2	TRBJ2-1	11	CASLQNNEQFF
TRBV6-4	TRBJ1-2	10	CASSGQGSAF
TRBV29-1	TRBJ1-2	12	CSVTRANYGYTF
TRBV23-1	TRBJ1-3	17	CASSQLIGQTSGNTIYF
TRBV13	TRBJ2-5	13	CASSLGPEETQYF
TRBV7-9	TRBJ2-1	16	CASSQTTQTGANEQFF
TRBV9	TRBJ2-5	15	CASSVGGNTRETQYF
TRBV10-2	TRBJ2-7	14	CASSDETGAPFQYF
TRBV14	TRBJ2-7	15	CASSPPGLLSYEQYF
TRBV7-2	TRBJ1-3	12	CASSSYGNTIYF
TRBV3-1/TRBV3-2	TRBJ2-7	15	CASSRQGAGVGEQYF
TRBV2	TRBJ2-2	14	CASSEVAGTGELFF
TRBV7-2	TRBJ1-1	15	CASSPPGTGNTEAFF
TRBV9	TRBJ1-1	14	CASSTRTGATEAFF
TRBV27	TRBJ2-7	16	CASSPGTGISGYEQYF
TRBV11-3	TRBJ1-2	15	CASSLEGTANYGYTF
TRBV9	TRBJ2-7	15	CASSVEGSGADEQYF
TRBV5-1	TRBJ2-7	16	CASSLPGGTGIYEQYF
TRBV6-2/TRBV6-3	TRBJ1-6	15	CASSYSGGLGSPLHF
TRBV5-1	TRBJ1-2	16	CASSRTTGTGGFGYTF
TRBV20-1	TRBJ2-7	15	CSASPGGSLSYEQYF
TRBV20-1	TRBJ1-1	11	CSAIGHTEAFF